Following are 7 T cell receptor beta chains from one sample sequenced in a study of T cells in Graves' hyperthyroidism and ophthalmopathy. The source material, RNA transcripts, was used to amplify TCR beta CDR3 regions. The HTBI primer set drove a first-round RT-PCR of the TCR CDR3. One entry per CDR3 protein, called by TCRdb with MiXCR from the multiplex PCR reads. This repertoire shows 240,000 or so distinct CDR3 sequences, approximately 16% found once; its top ten account for around 26%. The sequencing sample was made of blood. The receptors derive from a woman between 18 and 29 years old with Graves' ophthalmopathy.

A word on this clonotype: Without the conserved terminal phenylalanine or tryptophan, this CDR3 likely stems from a read error. This chain connects TRBV4-1 to TRBJ1-5, with TRBD1 matching 9 bases. This CDR3 region has 15 residues. The ends lost 4 bases at V and 6 bases at J; junction bases unmatched: 7. The V gene's germline CDR1 is MGHRA and CDR2 YSYEKL. CDR3 amino acids: CASSPGQGLSQPQHS. CDR3 DNA sequence: TGCGCCAGCAGCCCCGGACAGGGGTTATCTCAGCCCCAGCATTCT.

The rearrangement links TRBV28 to TRBJ2-7; TRBD2 aligns across 13 bases. J lost 5 bases, V lost 7 bases, and 17 bases had no gene match. The CDR3 length is 18 residues. Germline assignment: CDR1 MDHEN and CDR2 SYDVKM. In DNA, the CDR3 is TGTGCCAGCAACCCAACGGTGAGGACTAGCGGGAGAGACAACGAGCAGTACTTC. This translates into CASNPTVRTSGRDNEQYF.

This clonotype was observed many times. The chain recombines TRBV12-3 or TRBV12-4 with TRBJ1-5; D is undetermined. Trimming cost V 1 base and J 6 bases, with 4 bases left between them. The CDR3 contains 12 residues. CDR3 sequence (DNA): TGTGCCAGCAGTTTAGATACTCAGCCCCAGCATTTT. It codes for CASSLDTQPQHF.

This clonotype was found many times. The chain recombines TRBV28 with TRBJ1-4; the match to TRBD1 covers 10 bases. V trimming: 11 bases; J trimming: 5 bases; junction bases outside the gene matches: 5. The germline V gene encodes CDR1 MDHEN and CDR2 SYDVKM. CDR3 length: 13 residues. The CDR3 is CAARTGGNEKLFF. CDR3 nucleotides: TGTGCCGCCCGGACAGGGGGAAATGAAAAACTGTTTTTT.

This clonotype appeared many times. Here the CDR3 reads CASSARLAGGETQYF. CDR3 nucleotides: TGTGCCAGCAGTGCGCGACTAGCGGGAGGAGAGACCCAGTACTTC. The gene calls are TRBV25-1 and TRBJ2-5, with TRBD2 identical over 13 bases. The CDR3 sequence is 15 residues long. Germline CDR1 and CDR2: MGHDK and SYGVNS. Unmatched junction bases numbered 3, after V lost 4 bases and J lost 4 bases.

This clonotype was counted ten times or more. V gene TRBV13 combines with J gene TRBJ2-3; the match to TRBD2 covers 7 bases. Trimming took 5 bases from V and 4 from J; bases not matched to a gene: 9. CDR3 length equals 15 residues. Germline CDR1 reads PRHDT; CDR2 reads FYEKMQ (reference sequence). The CDR3: CASSAGTKQPDTQYF. CDR3 nucleotide sequence: TGTGCCAGCAGCGCCGGGACTAAACAACCAGATACGCAGTATTTT.

The chain combines TRBV28 with TRBJ1-4; 8 nucleotides align to TRBD1. J gave up 4 bases and V 6 bases, and 7 bases lay outside the gene matches. CDR1 MDHEN and CDR2 SYDVKM come from the germline V gene. The CDR3 spans 15 residues. In DNA, the CDR3 is TGTGCCAGCAGAATGACAGGGGACCTTAATGAAAAACTGTTTTTT. Translating gives CASRMTGDLNEKLFF.